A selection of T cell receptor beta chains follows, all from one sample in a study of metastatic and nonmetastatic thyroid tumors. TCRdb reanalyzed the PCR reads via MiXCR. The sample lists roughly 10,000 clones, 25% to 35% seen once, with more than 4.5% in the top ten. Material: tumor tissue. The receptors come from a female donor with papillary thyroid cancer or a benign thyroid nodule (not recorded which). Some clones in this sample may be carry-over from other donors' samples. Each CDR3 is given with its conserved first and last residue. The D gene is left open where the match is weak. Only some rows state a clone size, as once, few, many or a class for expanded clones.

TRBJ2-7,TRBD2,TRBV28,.,TGTGCCAGCAGTTCCTCCGGGACTAGAGCCTTCTACGAGCAGTACTTC,CASSSSGTRAFYEQYF
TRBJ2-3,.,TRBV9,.,TGTGCCAGCAGCGTAGAAGCTTTTGCAGATACGCAGTATTTT,CASSVEAFADTQYF
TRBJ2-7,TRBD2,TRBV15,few,TGTGCCACCAGCCTCGGGAGGGACTACTCCTACGAGCAGTACTTC,CATSLGRDYSYEQYF
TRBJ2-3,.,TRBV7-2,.,TGTGCCAGCAGCTTAGCGGGAGTTCGTACAGATACGCAGTATTTT,CASSLAGVRTDTQYF
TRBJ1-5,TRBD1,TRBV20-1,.,TGCAGTGCAAACCTTATGGGACAGGGGGTGGGCAATCAGCCCCAGCATTTT,CSANLMGQGVGNQPQHF
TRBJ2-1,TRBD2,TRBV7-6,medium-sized,TGTGCCAGCAGCTTAGCGGGAGGGCCGAATGAGCAGTTCTTC,CASSLAGGPNEQFF
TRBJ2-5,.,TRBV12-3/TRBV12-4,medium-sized,TGTGCCAGCACTCGTCTCGGGCAAGAGACCCAGTACTTC,CASTRLGQETQYF
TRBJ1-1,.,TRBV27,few,TGTGCCAGCAGTTTGCGGGGCTACGACACTGAAGCTTTCTTT,CASSLRGYDTEAFF
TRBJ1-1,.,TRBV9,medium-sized,TGTGCCAGCAGCCCTCGACAGGACACTGAAGCTTTCTTT,CASSPRQDTEAFF
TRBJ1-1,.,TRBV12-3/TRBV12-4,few,TGTGCCAGCAGTCTACAGGGAGCGGCTGAAGCTTTCTTT,CASSLQGAAEAFF
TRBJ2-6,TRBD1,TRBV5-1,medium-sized,TGCGCCAGCAGCTCGACAGGGGTAAGCTCTGGGGCCAACGTCCTGACTTTC,CASSSTGVSSGANVLTF
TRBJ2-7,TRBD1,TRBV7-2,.,TGTGCCAGCCAACTAGGAACAGGGGCTCCCTTAGAGCAGTACTTC,CASQLGTGAPLEQYF
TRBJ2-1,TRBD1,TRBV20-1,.,TGCAGTGCTTCCTCGGACAGGGGGGAGCGGCAGTTCTTC,CSASSDRGERQFF
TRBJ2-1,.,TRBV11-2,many,TGTGCCAGCCCGGAAGGTAGCGGTAGGAGCTCCTACAATGAGCAGTTCTTC,CASPEGSGRSSYNEQFF
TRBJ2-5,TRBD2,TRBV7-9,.,TGTGCCAGCAGCCGTGAAGCGGGAGGCTCAGAGACCCAGTACTTC,CASSREAGGSETQYF
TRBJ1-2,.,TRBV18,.,TGTGCCAGCTCCGGGACATGCGATGGCTACACCTTC,CASSGTCDGYTF
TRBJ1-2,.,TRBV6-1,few,TGTGCCAGCAGGGGGCGGGGGATAGACTATGGCTACACCTTC,CASRGRGIDYGYTF
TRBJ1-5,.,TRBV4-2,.,TGTGCCAGCAGCCAAGACGGGCAGATAAATCAGCCCCAGCATTTT,CASSQDGQINQPQHF
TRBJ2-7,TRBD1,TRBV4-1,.,TGCGCCAGCAGCCAAGATACAGGGGATACCTACGAGCAGTACTTC,CASSQDTGDTYEQYF
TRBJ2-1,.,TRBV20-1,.,TGCAGTGCCGAGTCGACTACGCCTTTTCTGGATGAGCAGTTCTTC,CSAESTTPFLDEQFF
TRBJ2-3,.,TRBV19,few,TGTGCCAGTAGTATGGGCAGGGACTTCACAGATACGCAGTATTTT,CASSMGRDFTDTQYF
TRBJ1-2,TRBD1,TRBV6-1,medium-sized,TGTGCCAGCAAGTTGGGCCAGGGGGCGTTTGGCTACACCTTC,CASKLGQGAFGYTF
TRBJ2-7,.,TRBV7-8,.,TGTGCCAGCAGCTTAGGTATCCCCTACGAGCAGTACTTC,CASSLGIPYEQYF
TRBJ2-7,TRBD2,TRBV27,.,TGTGCCAGCAGTCGAGGACTAGCGGGAGGATGGGAGCAGTACTTC,CASSRGLAGGWEQYF
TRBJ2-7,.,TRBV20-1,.,TGCAGTGCTAGGACCACGTACGAGCAGTACTTC,CSARTTYEQYF
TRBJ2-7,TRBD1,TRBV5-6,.,TGTGCCAGCAGCCGATCCTGGGGGACAGGGTCCTACGAGCAGTACTTC,CASSRSWGTGSYEQYF
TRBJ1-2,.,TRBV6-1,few,TGTGCCAGCACCACGGAAACTAACTATGGCTACACCTTC,CASTTETNYGYTF
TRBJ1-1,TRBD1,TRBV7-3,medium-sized,TGTGCCAGCAGCCCTGTGGGGGACAGTGAAGCTTTCTTT,CASSPVGDSEAFF
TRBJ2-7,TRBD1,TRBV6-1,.,TGTGCCAGCAGTCCTACAGGGGCCTACGAGCAGTACTTC,CASSPTGAYEQYF
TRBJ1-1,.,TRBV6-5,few,TGTGCCAGCAAGCTTCGGGAAGCTTTCTTT,CASKLREAFF
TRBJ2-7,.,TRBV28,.,TGTGCCAGCACCCCGGACAGTCGTAACTACGAGCAGTACTTC,CASTPDSRNYEQYF
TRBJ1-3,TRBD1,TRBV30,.,TGTGCCTGGTGGGCCCTTGGAAGGGGGCAAGGAAACACCATATATTTT,CAWWALGRGQGNTIYF
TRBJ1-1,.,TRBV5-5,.,TGTGCCAGCAGCTTTTCAGGGACGAGAGGCGACACTGAAGCTTTCTTT,CASSFSGTRGDTEAFF
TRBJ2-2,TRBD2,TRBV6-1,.,TGTGCCTCCGGACTAGCGGGAGAGGGCGGGGAGCTGTTTTTT,CASGLAGEGGELFF
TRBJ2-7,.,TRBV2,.,TGTGCCAGCAGTGAAGGAGTGGGGCCCTTTGGGGAGCAGTACTTC,CASSEGVGPFGEQYF
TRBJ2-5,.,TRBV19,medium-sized,TGTGCCAGTAGACTAGGAGGGACAGTGGAAACCCAGTACTTC,CASRLGGTVETQYF
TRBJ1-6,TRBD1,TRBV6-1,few,TGTGCCAGCAGTAGACAGGGTTCCGGTAATAATTCACCCCTCCACTTT,CASSRQGSGNNSPLHF
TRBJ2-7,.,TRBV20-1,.,TGCAGTGCTAGGAGAGGTACGGCGGGGTTATCCTACGATCAGTACTTC,CSARRGTAGLSYDQYF
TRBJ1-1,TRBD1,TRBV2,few,TGTGCCAGCAGGGAAACAGGGGGCCCGAACACTGAAGCTTTCTTT,CASRETGGPNTEAFF